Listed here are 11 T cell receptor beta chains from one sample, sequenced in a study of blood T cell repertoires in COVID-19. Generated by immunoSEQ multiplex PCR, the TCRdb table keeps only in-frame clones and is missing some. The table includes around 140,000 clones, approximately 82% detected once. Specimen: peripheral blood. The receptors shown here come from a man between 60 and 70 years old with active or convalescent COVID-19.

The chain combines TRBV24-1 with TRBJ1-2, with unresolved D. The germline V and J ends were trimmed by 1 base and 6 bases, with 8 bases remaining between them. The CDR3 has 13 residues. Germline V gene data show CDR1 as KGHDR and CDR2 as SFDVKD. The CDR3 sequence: CATSDLDAHGYTF. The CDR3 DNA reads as TGTGCCACCAGTGATTTAGATGCGCATGGCTACACCTTC.

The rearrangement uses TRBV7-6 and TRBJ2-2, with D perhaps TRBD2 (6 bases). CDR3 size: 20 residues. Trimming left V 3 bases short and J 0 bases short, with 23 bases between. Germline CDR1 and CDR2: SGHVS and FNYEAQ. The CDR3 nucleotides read TGTGCCAGCAGCTTTGGTCCCTTCCAGCGGGCTGAACCGAACACCGGGGAGCTGTTTTTT. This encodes CASSFGPFQRAEPNTGELFF.

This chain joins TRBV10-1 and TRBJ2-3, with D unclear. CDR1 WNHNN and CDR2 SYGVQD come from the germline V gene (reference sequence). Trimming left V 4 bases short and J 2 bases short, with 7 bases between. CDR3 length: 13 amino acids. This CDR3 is CASSGGSTDTQYF. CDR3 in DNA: TGCGCCAGCAGTGGCGGTTCCACAGATACGCAGTATTTT.

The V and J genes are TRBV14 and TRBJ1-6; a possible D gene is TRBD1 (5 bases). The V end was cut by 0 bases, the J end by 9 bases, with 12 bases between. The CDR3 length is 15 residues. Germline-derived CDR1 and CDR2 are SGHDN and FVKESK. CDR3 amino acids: CASSQDGRAGSPLHF. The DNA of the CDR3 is TGTGCCAGCAGCCAAGATGGCAGGGCTGGTTCACCCCTCCACTTT.

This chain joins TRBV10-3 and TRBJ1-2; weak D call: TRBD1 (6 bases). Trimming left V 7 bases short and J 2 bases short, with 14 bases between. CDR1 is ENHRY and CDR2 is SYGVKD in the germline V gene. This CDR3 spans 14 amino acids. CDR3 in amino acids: CAINSGQLNYGYTF. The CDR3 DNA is TGTGCCATCAACTCTGGACAGTTAAACTATGGCTACACCTTC.

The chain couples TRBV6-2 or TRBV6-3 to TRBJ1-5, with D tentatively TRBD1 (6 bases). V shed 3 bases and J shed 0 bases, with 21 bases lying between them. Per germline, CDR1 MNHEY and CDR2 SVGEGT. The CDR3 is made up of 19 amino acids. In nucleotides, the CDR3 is TGTGCCAGCAGTTATAATTTCGACAGGCCTTTTAATAGCAATCAGCCCCAGCATTTT. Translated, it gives CASSYNFDRPFNSNQPQHF.

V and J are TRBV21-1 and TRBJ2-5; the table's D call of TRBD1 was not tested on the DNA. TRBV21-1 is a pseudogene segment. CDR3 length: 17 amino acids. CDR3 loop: CASSYGGSRDREETQYF. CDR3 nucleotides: TGTGCCAGCAGCTATGGGGGTAGCCGGGACAGGGAAGAGACCCAGTACTTC.

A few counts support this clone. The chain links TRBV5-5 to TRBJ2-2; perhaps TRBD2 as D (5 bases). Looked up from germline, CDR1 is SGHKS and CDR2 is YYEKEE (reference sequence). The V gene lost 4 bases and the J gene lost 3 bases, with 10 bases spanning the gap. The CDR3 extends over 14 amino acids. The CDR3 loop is CASSNRLYTGELFF. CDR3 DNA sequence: TGTGCCAGCAGCAACAGACTATACACCGGGGAGCTGTTTTTT.

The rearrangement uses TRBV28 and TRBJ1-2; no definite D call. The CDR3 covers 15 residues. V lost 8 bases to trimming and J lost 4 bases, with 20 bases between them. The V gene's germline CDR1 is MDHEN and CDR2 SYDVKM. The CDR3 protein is CASGETGSRGYGYTF. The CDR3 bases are TGTGCCAGCGGGGAGACCGGGTCCAGAGGCTATGGCTACACCTTC.

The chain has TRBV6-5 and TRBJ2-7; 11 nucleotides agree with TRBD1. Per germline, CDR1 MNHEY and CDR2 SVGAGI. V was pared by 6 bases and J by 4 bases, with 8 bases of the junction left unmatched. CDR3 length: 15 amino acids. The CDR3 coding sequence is TGTGCCAGCAGCCAAAGGTGGGACAGGGGGTACGAGCAGTACGTC. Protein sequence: CASSQRWDRGYEQYV.

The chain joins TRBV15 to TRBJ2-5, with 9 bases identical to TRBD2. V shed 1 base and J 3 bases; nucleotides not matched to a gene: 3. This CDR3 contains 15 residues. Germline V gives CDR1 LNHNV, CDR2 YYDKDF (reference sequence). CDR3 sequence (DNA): TGTGCCACCAGCAGAGGTTTAGCGGGAGAAGAGACCCAGTACTTC. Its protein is CATSRGLAGEETQYF.